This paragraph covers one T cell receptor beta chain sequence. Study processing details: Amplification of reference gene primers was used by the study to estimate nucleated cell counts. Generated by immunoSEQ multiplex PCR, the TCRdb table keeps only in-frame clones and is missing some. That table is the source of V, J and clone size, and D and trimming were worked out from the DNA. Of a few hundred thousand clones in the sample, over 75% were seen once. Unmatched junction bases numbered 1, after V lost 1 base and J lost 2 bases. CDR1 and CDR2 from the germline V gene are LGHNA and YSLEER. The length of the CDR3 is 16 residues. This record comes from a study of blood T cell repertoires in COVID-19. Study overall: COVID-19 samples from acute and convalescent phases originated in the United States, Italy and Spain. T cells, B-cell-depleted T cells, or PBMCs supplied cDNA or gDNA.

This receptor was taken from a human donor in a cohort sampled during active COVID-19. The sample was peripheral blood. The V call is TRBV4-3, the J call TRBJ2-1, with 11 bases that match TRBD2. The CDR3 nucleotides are TGCGCCAGCAGCCAAGTGACTAGCGGGACCTACAATGAGCAGTTCTTC. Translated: CASSQVTSGTYNEQFF.